This T cell receptor beta chain was sequenced during a study of PD-1 blockade in classical Hodgkin lymphoma. In the study overall: The study gave patients nivolumab 3 mg/kg intravenously every 2 weeks.

The CDR3 extends over 14 amino acids. The ends lost 5 bases at V and 5 bases at J; junction bases unmatched: 7. Germline V gene lookup returns CDR1 SGHTA and CDR2 FQGNSA. The study, taken as a whole, reports: It was among complete responders that baseline diversity resembled that of newly diagnosed patients. Reported baseline diversity: healthy donors highest, relapsed/refractory patients lowest.

All trial patients relapsed after autologous stem cell transplantation. Concerning this clone: Antigen specificity is unknown.

Sequencing used immunoSEQ multiplex PCR; TCRdb keeps in-frame clones, though not all of them. The sample carries 4,500 to 5,000 clones, 66% recorded once. This sequence was found in a human donor with classical Hodgkin lymphoma. The material was peripheral blood mononuclear cells (PBMCs), obtained before the second cycle of nivolumab. The chain employs TRBV7-2 and TRBJ2-7, with 9 bases fitting TRBD1. DNA for the CDR3: TGTGCCAGCAGCCCGACAGGGGGAAGGGACGAGCAGTACTTC. Encoded protein: CASSPTGGRDEQYF.